The 20 T cell receptor beta chains below all came from one sample that was sequenced in a study of spatial heterogeneity in lung cancer. Time point specified: sample taken at primary tumor resection. TCRs were sequenced from unsorted whole RNA of tumor, nontumor lung or PBMC. TCRdb re-called the 5' RACE reads with MiXCR, one entry per CDR3 protein. The table records about 86,000 distinct CDR3 sequences, roughly 13% of them present only once. The source material was PBMCs, sampled at surgery. Receptors were obtained from a male donor with early-stage non-small cell lung cancer.

This clonotype came up a few times. The chain employs TRBV12-3 or TRBV12-4 and TRBJ1-1; 7 bases agree with TRBD1. The CDR3 covers 13 residues. The V gene end was trimmed by 0 bases and the J gene end by 14 bases; junction bases not matched to a gene: 9. The CDR3 sequence is CASSLAAGGVPFF. Written as DNA, the CDR3 is TGTGCCAGCAGTTTAGCGGCAGGGGGAGTGCCGTTCTTT.

This clonotype showed up many times. The J gene is TRBJ2-3, the V gene TRBV12-3 or TRBV12-4, with TRBD2 matching over 8 bases. Trimming cost V 5 bases and J 7 bases; bases outside gene matches: 11. This CDR3 comprises 15 residues. The DNA for the CDR3 is TGTGCCAGCAGTCCTATAGCGGGGTCTTCATATACGCAGTATTTT. The encoded protein is CASSPIAGSSYTQYF.

This clonotype came up a few times. The chain joins TRBV7-9 to TRBJ2-3; D unresolved. The CDR3 runs to 14 residues. Trimming removed 0 bases from V and 6 bases from J, with 10 bases in between. Germline lookup yields CDR1 SEHNR and CDR2 FQNEAQ (reference sequence). CDR3 sequence (DNA): TGTGCCAGCAGCTTAGCAACGGCTTTTGATACGCAGTATTTT. Its translation: CASSLATAFDTQYF.

The CDR3 DNA sequence: TGTGCCAGTAGTATAGCCCGGACAGGCTATGGCTACACCTTC. Translation gives CASSIARTGYGYTF. The V call is TRBV19, the J call TRBJ1-2; 7 positions match TRBD1. The V gene end was trimmed by 1 base and the J gene end by 4 bases; junction bases not matched to a gene: 3. The CDR3 loop spans 14 amino acids. Germline CDR1 and CDR2: LNHDA and SQIVND (reference sequence). Together with reference TRBV19 and TRBJ1-2, the CDR3 gives the full variable domain: DGGITQSPKYLFRKEGQNVTLSCEQNLNHDAMYWYRQDPGQGLRLIYYSQIVNDFQKGDIAEGYSVSREKKESFPLTVTSAQKNPTAFYLCASSIARTGYGYTFGSGTRLTVV.

The CDR3 reads CAWSEPNQPQHF. DNA of the CDR3: TGTGCCTGGAGCGAGCCCAATCAGCCCCAGCATTTT. This chain uses TRBV30 with TRBJ1-5; D is unclear. V was trimmed by 3 bases and J by 3 bases, leaving 6 bases between them. Germline lookup yields CDR1 GTSNPN and CDR2 SVGIG (reference sequence). CDR3 length: 12 amino acids.

This sequence joins TRBV18 and TRBJ2-6; 11 bases agree with TRBD2. Per germline, CDR1 KGHSH and CDR2 LQKENI. The CDR3 covers 17 residues. Unmatched junction bases numbered 1, after V lost 3 bases and J lost 0 bases. This CDR3 is CASSPGLADSGANVLTF. CDR3 in DNA: TGTGCCAGCTCACCGGGACTAGCGGACTCTGGGGCCAACGTCCTGACTTTC.

This chain joins TRBV11-2 and TRBJ2-5; 12 positions agree with TRBD2. The CDR3 length is 15 residues. Germline V lookup: CDR1 SGHAT, CDR2 FQNNGV. The ends lost 6 bases at V and 5 bases at J; junction bases unmatched: 7. CDR3 protein: CASSETSGRLETQYF. The CDR3, as DNA: TGTGCCAGCAGTGAGACTAGCGGGAGATTGGAGACCCAGTACTTC.

This clonotype was seen a handful of times. The rearrangement links TRBV4-2 to TRBJ2-1; D gene unclear. V lost 0 bases and J lost 10, with 10 bases in between. Germline CDR1 reads LGHNA; CDR2 reads YNFKEQ. The length of the CDR3 is 13 residues. CDR3 sequence (DNA): TGTGCCAGCAGCCAAGATTGGGAAGGGGAGCAGTTCTTC. Protein: CASSQDWEGEQFF.

This clonotype has just one count. V is TRBV7-3 and J is TRBJ2-1; D is unresolved. V gave up 1 base and J gave up 4 bases, with 11 bases separating them. This CDR3 is built from 15 residues. Germline lookup yields CDR1 SGHTA and CDR2 FQGTGA. The CDR3 sequence is CASSLSGAGYNEQFF. Here the CDR3 DNA reads TGTGCCAGCAGCTTAAGTGGTGCCGGATACAATGAGCAGTTCTTC.

The chain links TRBV7-9 to TRBJ2-2; D unresolved. Germline CDR1 reads SEHNR; CDR2 reads FQNEAQ (reference sequence). This CDR3 region has 15 residues. V was shortened by 3 bases and J by 2 bases, with 10 bases between the two germline ends. CDR3 nucleotides: TGTGCCAGCAGCTTTGGAGACGGCAACACCGGGGAGCTGTTTTTT. Protein sequence: CASSFGDGNTGELFF.

The table lists this clonotype with many counts. The gene calls are TRBV3-1 and TRBJ2-7, with D tentatively TRBD2 (5 bases). This CDR3 is built from 14 residues. In germline, CDR1 is LGHDT, CDR2 YNNKEL (reference sequence). V gave up 0 bases and J gave up 3 bases, with 9 bases separating them. CDR3 bases: TGTGCCAGCAGCCAAGACGAACTAGGCTACGAGCAGTACTTC. Translation gives CASSQDELGYEQYF.

The genes are TRBV29-1 and TRBJ2-5; D remains ambiguous. The germline gives CDR1 SQVTM, CDR2 ANQGSEA. V lost 4 bases, J lost 7 bases, and 22 bases lay in between. This CDR3 has 15 residues. CDR3 DNA: TGCAGCGTTGCGAACAAAGATCGCCGCTCGGGGACCCAGTACTTC. The encoded protein is CSVANKDRRSGTQYF.

The chain combines TRBV29-1 with TRBJ2-5, with D unclear. The CDR3 contains 12 residues. The germline V gene has CDR1 SQVTM and CDR2 ANQGSEA. V lost 5 bases and J lost 3, with 10 bases in between. The CDR3 protein is CSVRTAEETQYF. CDR3 bases: TGCAGCGTTCGGACGGCCGAAGAGACCCAGTACTTC. Using reference TRBV29-1 and TRBJ2-5 for the parts outside the CDR3, the full variable domain is SAVISQKPSRDICQRGTSLTIQCQVDSQVTMMFWYRQQPGQSLTLIATANQGSEATYESGFVIDKFPISRPNLTFSTLTVSNMSPEDSSIYLCSVRTAEETQYFGPGTRLLVL.

The gene calls are TRBV15 and TRBJ1-5; 8 bases map to TRBD1. The CDR3 covers 17 residues. The germline V gene encodes CDR1 LNHNV and CDR2 YYDKDF (reference sequence). The V gene end was trimmed by 0 bases and the J gene end by 2 bases; junction bases not matched to a gene: 6. The CDR3 DNA is TGTGCCACCAGCAGAGATCCCGGGACAGGAGGCAATCAGCCCCAGCATTTT. The encoded protein is CATSRDPGTGGNQPQHF.

This clonotype has more than one count but fewer than ten. CDR3 coding DNA: TGCGCCAGCAGTGAGTCGATGGGGGGCGCCAACTATGGCTACACCTTC. This translates into CASSESMGGANYGYTF. V usage is TRBV10-2 and J usage is TRBJ1-2; weak D call: TRBD1 (6 bases). CDR3 size: 16 residues. CDR1 is WSHSY and CDR2 is SAAADI in the germline V gene. Trimming removed 0 bases from V and 2 bases from J, with 13 bases in between.

The chain uses TRBV18 and TRBJ2-1; the match to TRBD1 covers 11 bases. Germline V gene lookup returns CDR1 KGHSH and CDR2 LQKENI. The CDR3 is 17 amino acids. The junction had 6 bases not matched to a gene; V was cut back by 0 bases and J by 5 bases. CDR3 loop: CASSPPAGQGAHNEQFF. The CDR3 DNA reads as TGTGCCAGCTCACCACCTGCAGGACAGGGGGCCCACAATGAGCAGTTCTTC.

This sequence joins TRBV6-5 and TRBJ1-1; no clear D gene. Looked up from germline, CDR1 is MNHEY and CDR2 is SVGAGI. Trimming stripped 2 bases from V and 4 bases from J, with 11 bases between. This CDR3 comprises 14 residues. Here the CDR3 reads CASSYRVPGTEAFF. For the CDR3, the DNA is TGTGCCAGCAGTTACCGGGTCCCAGGCACTGAAGCTTTCTTT.

Ten or more counts support this clonotype. CDR3 loop: CASSQPGARGEQYF. The CDR3 DNA sequence: TGCGCCAGCAGCCAACCGGGGGCGCGAGGCGAGCAGTACTTC. V is TRBV4-1 and J is TRBJ2-7; D is possibly TRBD1 or TRBD2 (6 bases each). The CDR3 has 14 residues. Trimming took 2 bases from V and 6 from J, leaving 14 bases between them. Germline CDR1 MGHRA, CDR2 YSYEKL.

This clonotype was counted ten times or more. DNA for the CDR3: TGCAGTGCTGCGTTTGTGGACAGGGGCTATGGCTACACCTTC. It encodes CSAAFVDRGYGYTF. This rearrangement joins TRBV20-1 to TRBJ1-2, with 9 bases identical to TRBD1. CDR1 is DFQATT and CDR2 is SNEGSKA in the germline V gene (reference sequence). This CDR3 has 14 residues. The V segment lost 5 bases and the J segment 4 bases; nucleotides outside the gene matches: 8.

This clonotype was observed a few times. The chain couples TRBV24-1 to TRBJ2-4; 10 bases agree with TRBD2. V trimming: 3 bases; J trimming: 8 bases; junction bases outside the gene matches: 9. The CDR3 loop spans 16 amino acids. Per the germline V gene, CDR1 is KGHDR and CDR2 is SFDVKD. The CDR3 sequence is CATSDTHSGRKDIQYF. For the CDR3, the DNA is TGTGCCACCAGTGATACTCATAGCGGGAGGAAGGACATTCAGTACTTC.